This T cell receptor beta chain emerged from a study of human T cells and chemical hapten exposure. Study-level information: There were weekly diphenylcyclopropenone doses to the scalp for patients throughout the roughly 22-week study. Yields of TCR per sample differed, chiefly owing to small differences in pooled library volume.

Time point indicated: patch test 2, 6 weeks after DPC sensitization. Indicated treatment: therapeutic diphenylcyclopropenone sensitization with weekly scalp DPC. Study-level findings and limits: Counts of expanded TCRs (at PT1) showed a positive correlation with patch test score. Expanded TCR sets contained significantly more large CDR3 similarity clusters than controls.

In this sample, this clonotype turned up many times. Its specificity is not known. The CDR3 extends over 15 amino acids. V was cut by 2 bases and J by 3 bases, with 15 bases left in between. The germline V gene encodes CDR1 GTSNPN and CDR2 SVGIG (reference sequence). TCRdb reprocessed the RACE reads via MiXCR and lists one record per CDR3 protein. The sample gives tens of thousands of distinct CDR3 sequences, less than 8% of which show up once; 1.3% is in the top ten. The sequence came from a woman aged 25 to 39 with alopecia areata. Some clones in this sample may be carry-over from other donors' samples. The gene calls are TRBV30 and TRBJ2-3; D unresolved. The sequencing used whole blood, collected in connection with sensitization to the hapten diphenylcyclopropenone (DPC). The CDR3 sequence is CAWSRSRQITDTQYF. CDR3 DNA: TGTGCCTGGAGTAGGAGCCGCCAGATAACAGATACGCAGTATTTT.